This T cell receptor (beta chain) was identified during a study of OX40 agonist ivuxolimab in advanced cancers. About the research overall: Under the entry rules, prior anti-PD-1, anti-PD-L1 or anti-CTLA-4 therapy was allowed, and about 38% had some. Study observations and caveats: At doses 0.1 to 3.0 mg/kg, CD4+ and CD8+ clones expanded.

Assay used: immunoSEQ multiplex PCR; TCRdb lists only in-frame clones, some missing. The table has about 100,000 clones, about nine tenths seen once. In this sample, this clone turned up once. Its antigen is unidentified. Germline V CDR1 and CDR2: GTSNPN, SVGIG (reference sequence). The V segment lost 5 bases and the J segment 5 bases; nucleotides outside the gene matches: 15. The CDR3 is 15 amino acids. The TCR sequence derives from an adult with an advanced solid tumor such as melanoma, head and neck, liver or kidney cancer. J is TRBJ2-7 and V is TRBV30, with 7 bases lining up with TRBD1. Sequenced material: CD4+ or CD8+ T cells sorted from blood, taken in a trial of the OX40 agonist ivuxolimab. The CDR3: CAWGNDRVISHEQYF. The DNA of the CDR3 is TGTGCCTGGGGAAACGACAGGGTGATTTCCCACGAGCAGTACTTC.